One and the same sample provided the 28 T cell receptor beta chains below, sequenced in a study of shared clonotypes between healthy human individuals. CD45RO negativity and positive selection for CCR7 defined naive CD8 cells, a population that excluded terminally differentiated effector memory CD45RA+ cells. Only in-frame clones appear in the TCRdb table, and some are missing; sequencing was by immunoSEQ multiplex PCR. The sample includes roughly 810,000 clones, just over 95% of them seen just once. The material sequenced was naive CD8+ T cells sorted from blood. These receptors were obtained from a man younger than 40 in good health.

The V and J genes are TRBV7-9 and TRBJ2-7; 7 nucleotides align to TRBD2. CDR1 is SEHNR and CDR2 is FQNEAQ in the germline V gene (reference sequence). This CDR3 contains 16 residues. After removal of 7 bases from V and 4 bases from J, the junction contained 16 bases not matched to a gene. The CDR3 here is CASISPGVGGPYEQYF. The CDR3 coding sequence is TGTGCCAGCATCTCTCCCGGCGTGGGAGGGCCTTACGAGCAGTACTTC.

Turning to this clone: This specimen includes other DNA sequences encoding the same CDR3. The chain uses TRBV5-1 and TRBJ2-5; 7 bases line up with TRBD1. With V trimmed by 2 bases and J by 1 base, 2 bases remained unmatched. The CDR3 runs to 14 residues. Germline V gene sequence: CDR1 SGHRS, CDR2 YFSETQ. CDR3 sequence (DNA): TGCGCCAGCAGCTTACAGGGGTCCCAAGAGACCCAGTACTTC. Protein sequence: CASSLQGSQETQYF.

The rearrangement uses TRBV19 and TRBJ2-7, with D perhaps given as TRBD1 or TRBD2 (5 bases each). Germline V gene data show CDR1 as LNHDA and CDR2 as SQIVND (reference sequence). Between the trimmed V and J ends, which lost 1 base and 0 bases, there was a span of 7 bases. This CDR3 spans 14 amino acids. The CDR3 spells CASSIGDLSYEQYF. The CDR3 DNA is TGTGCCAGTAGTATAGGGGACCTCTCCTACGAGCAGTACTTC.

This clone came up once. Written as DNA, the CDR3 is TGTGCCAGCAGCTCAGAACCCTCTGGGGCCAACGTCCTGACTTTC. Encoded protein: CASSSEPSGANVLTF. V and J are TRBV7-9 and TRBJ2-6; D uncertain. Between the trimmed V and J ends, which lost 4 bases and 0 bases, there was a span of 7 bases. Germline V gene sequence: CDR1 SEHNR, CDR2 FQNEAQ (reference sequence). CDR3 length: 15 residues.

The rearrangement links TRBV5-1 to TRBJ2-1; 14 nucleotides align to TRBD2. In germline, CDR1 is SGHRS, CDR2 YFSETQ. V was pared by 0 bases and J by 5 bases, with 4 bases of the junction left unmatched. This CDR3 is 17 amino acids long. The CDR3 spells CASSLGLAGGPDNEQFF. The CDR3 DNA sequence: TGCGCCAGCAGCTTGGGACTAGCGGGAGGGCCCGACAATGAGCAGTTCTTC.

The V gene is TRBV28, the J gene TRBJ2-1; 8 bases are shared with TRBD1. V lost 7 bases, J lost 4 bases, and 9 bases stayed unmatched. In germline, CDR1 is MDHEN, CDR2 SYDVKM. The CDR3 covers 15 residues. The CDR3 here is CASTQGARVYNEQFF. The CDR3 DNA sequence: TGTGCCAGCACCCAGGGGGCGCGGGTGTACAATGAGCAGTTCTTC.

The chain couples TRBV7-9 to TRBJ2-7, with D uncertain. The CDR3 has 12 amino acids. Germline CDR1 SEHNR, CDR2 FQNEAQ (reference sequence). V was trimmed by 4 bases and J by 2 bases, leaving 6 bases between them. DNA of the CDR3: TGTGCCAGCAGCTCATATACCTACGAGCAGTACTTC. This codes for CASSSYTYEQYF.

DNA for the CDR3: TGTGCCAGCAGCTTACCCGGGCTGACATACAATGAGCAGTTCTTC. It specifies CASSLPGLTYNEQFF. The chain carries TRBV7-9 and TRBJ2-1; no definite D call. The CDR3 totals 15 residues. V was pared by 2 bases and J by 4 bases, with 12 bases between. Looked up from germline, CDR1 is SEHNR and CDR2 is FQNEAQ (reference sequence).

In its sample, this clone was seen once. This chain connects TRBV4-1 to TRBJ1-4; D call uncertain. Looked up from germline, CDR1 is MGHRA and CDR2 is YSYEKL. The CDR3 runs to 15 residues. With 0 bases removed from V and 8 bases from J, the gap between germline ends came to 13 bases. The DNA for the CDR3 is TGCGCCAGCAGCCAAGATCTGGGTTTGGGCGAAAAACTGTTTTTT. Translated: CASSQDLGLGEKLFF.

The CDR3 is CASSLGTGRQETQYF. DNA of the CDR3: TGTGCCAGCAGCTTAGGGACAGGGAGGCAAGAGACCCAGTACTTC. The V gene is TRBV7-9, the J gene TRBJ2-5; 8 bases map to TRBD1. This CDR3 contains 15 residues. V gave up 1 base and J gave up 2 bases; unmatched junction bases: 3. Germline assignment: CDR1 SEHNR and CDR2 FQNEAQ (reference sequence).

This rearrangement joins TRBV28 to TRBJ1-4, with D uncertain. The germline CDR1 and CDR2 sequences are MDHEN and SYDVKM. V lost 2 bases to trimming and J lost 4 bases, with 20 bases between them. There are 18 residues in the CDR3. Here the CDR3 DNA reads TGTGCCAGCAGTTTAGGGCCAGGACTTCTCATGAATAATGAAAAACTGTTTTTT. This encodes CASSLGPGLLMNNEKLFF. Variable domain in full (rest from reference TRBV28 and TRBJ1-4): DVKVTQSSRYLVKRTGEKVFLECVQDMDHENMFWYRQDPGLGLRLIYFSYDVKMKEKGDIPEGYSVSREKKERFSLILESASTNQTSMYLCASSLGPGLLMNNEKLFFGSGTQLSVL.

The chain couples TRBV5-1 to TRBJ2-3; 9 positions agree with TRBD1. Per the germline V gene, CDR1 is SGHRS and CDR2 is YFSETQ. The CDR3 sequence is 16 residues long. Trimming at V came to 4 bases and at J to 4 bases, leaving 10 bases not matched to a gene. The CDR3 DNA is TGCGCCAGCAGCCCATTACAGGGGGCAGTGGCAGATACGCAGTATTTT. Translated, it gives CASSPLQGAVADTQYF.

Remarks on this clone: The same CDR3 arises from other DNA sequences in this sample as well. The chain recombines TRBV29-1 with TRBJ2-1; D unclear. The V end lost 4 bases, the J end lost 8 bases, and 9 bases lay between the germline ends. This CDR3 contains 11 residues. CDR1 is SQVTM, CDR2 ANQGSEA, per germline. As DNA, the CDR3 is TGCAGCGTTGGGGGTGTGGATGAGCAGTTCTTC. It codes for CSVGGVDEQFF.

The rearrangement joins TRBV7-2 to TRBJ1-3, with 9 bases lining up with TRBD1. Trimming took 6 bases from V and 4 from J; bases not matched to a gene: 4. Germline V gene data show CDR1 as SGHTA and CDR2 as FQGNSA. This CDR3 contains 14 residues. The CDR3 coding sequence is TGTGCCAGCAGTAGGACAGGGGCGGGAAACACCATATATTTT. Its translation is CASSRTGAGNTIYF.

The V gene is TRBV7-9, the J gene TRBJ2-1; TRBD1 matches 8 bases. V was clipped by 7 bases and J by 10 bases; unmatched bases: 15. Germline V gene lookup returns CDR1 SEHNR and CDR2 FQNEAQ (reference sequence). This CDR3 has 15 amino acids. The CDR3 DNA sequence: TGTGCCAGCACTTTCCCGCCCGGACAGGGACCGGAGCAGTTCTTC. Encoded protein: CASTFPPGQGPEQFF.

This chain uses TRBV14 with TRBJ1-3; the D gene is possibly TRBD1 (6 bases). Trimming pared 4 bases from V and 2 bases from J, leaving 9 bases between. CDR1 and CDR2 from the germline V gene are SGHDN and FVKESK. CDR3 length: 14 amino acids. In DNA, the CDR3 is TGTGCCAGCAGCCCCTGGACAGCTGGAAACACCATATATTTT. Its translation: CASSPWTAGNTIYF.

The V call is TRBV5-1, the J call TRBJ2-7; 7 positions match TRBD1. CDR3 length: 14 residues. Germline lookup yields CDR1 SGHRS and CDR2 YFSETQ. Unmatched junction bases numbered 3, after V lost 0 bases and J lost 3 bases. The CDR3 protein is CASSLGGQNYEQYF. Written as DNA, the CDR3 is TGCGCCAGCAGCTTGGGGGGACAGAACTACGAGCAGTACTTC. Complete variable domain (other parts from reference TRBV5-1 and TRBJ2-7): KAGVTQTPRYLIKTRGQQVTLSCSPISGHRSVSWYQQTPGQGLQFLFEYFSETQRNKGNFPGRFSGRQFSNSRSEMNVSTLELGDSALYLCASSLGGQNYEQYFGPGTRLTVT.

The chain joins TRBV10-3 to TRBJ2-3; 7 bases line up with TRBD1. Germline V gene lookup returns CDR1 ENHRY and CDR2 SYGVKD. With 2 bases clipped from V and 2 bases from J, the junction kept 13 bases outside the gene matches. The CDR3 runs 18 residues. The CDR3 is CAISETDRANSPTDTQYF. The CDR3 bases are TGTGCCATCAGTGAGACTGACAGGGCCAACTCTCCCACAGATACGCAGTATTTT.

This sequence joins TRBV7-9 and TRBJ2-7; perhaps D is TRBD1 or TRBD2 (5 bases each). Per the germline V gene, CDR1 is SEHNR and CDR2 is FQNEAQ (reference sequence). V shed 4 bases and J shed 7 bases, with 26 bases lying between them. The CDR3 contains 17 residues. CDR3 residues: CASSSDLGSRAGEEQYF. The CDR3 DNA sequence: TGTGCCAGCAGCTCCGACCTTGGGAGCAGGGCCGGGGAGGAGCAGTACTTC.

The rearrangement uses TRBV30 and TRBJ2-7; 9 nucleotides line up with TRBD2. J was trimmed by 1 base and V by 1 base; bases with no gene match: 5. Germline V gives CDR1 GTSNPN, CDR2 SVGIG (reference sequence). The CDR3 sequence is 15 residues long. The CDR3 loop reads CAWSEASGASYEQYF. CDR3 DNA: TGTGCCTGGAGTGAAGCTAGCGGGGCTTCCTACGAGCAGTACTTC. The complete variable domain, with remaining parts taken from reference TRBV30 and TRBJ2-7, reads SQTIHQWPATLVQPVGSPLSLECTVEGTSNPNLYWYRQAAGRGLQLLFYSVGIGQISSEVPQNLSASRPQDRQFILSSKKLLLSDSGFYLCAWSEASGASYEQYFGPGTRLTVT.

V usage is TRBV28 and J usage is TRBJ1-1, with TRBD1 identical over 8 bases. CDR3 size: 14 residues. V shed 10 bases and J 0 bases; nucleotides not matched to a gene: 7. Germline V CDR1 and CDR2: MDHEN, SYDVKM. CDR3 sequence reads: CATQWTGLNTEAFF. Here the CDR3 DNA reads TGTGCCACGCAGTGGACAGGGCTGAACACTGAAGCTTTCTTT.

Points on this clone: Other DNA sequences in the sample encode the same CDR3. This chain joins TRBV27 and TRBJ2-7; D not resolved. V lost 4 bases and J lost 1, with 5 bases in between. Germline V lookup: CDR1 MNHEY, CDR2 SMNVEV (reference sequence). The length of the CDR3 is 12 residues. The CDR3 bases are TGTGCCAGCAGTTCTGGTTCCTACGAGCAGTACTTC. Its protein is CASSSGSYEQYF.

This chain connects TRBV5-4 to TRBJ2-7; 11 bases are a match to TRBD1. There are 18 residues in the CDR3. After removal of 4 bases from V and 2 bases from J, the junction contained 14 bases not matched to a gene. The germline V gene encodes CDR1 SGHNT and CDR2 YYREEE (reference sequence). CDR3 protein: CASSRDRGNSGPPYEQYF. CDR3 nucleotides: TGTGCCAGCAGCCGGGACAGGGGGAACAGCGGGCCCCCCTACGAGCAGTACTTC.

This rearrangement joins TRBV15 to TRBJ2-7, with 9 positions matching TRBD1. The trim removed 5 bases at V and 7 bases at J, leaving 12 bases unmatched. CDR3 length: 15 amino acids. CDR1 is LNHNV and CDR2 is YYDKDF in the germline V gene (reference sequence). The CDR3 is CATSESGTGTREQYF. As DNA, the CDR3 is TGTGCCACCAGCGAATCCGGGACAGGGACGAGGGAGCAGTACTTC.

The V gene is TRBV28, the J gene TRBJ1-1; D gene ambiguous. Trimming took 2 bases from V and 0 from J, leaving 4 bases between them. CDR1 MDHEN and CDR2 SYDVKM come from the germline V gene. The CDR3 totals 13 residues. The CDR3 nucleotides read TGTGCCAGCAGTTTAGCCATGAACACTGAAGCTTTCTTT. This gives the protein CASSLAMNTEAFF.

The chain couples TRBV28 to TRBJ1-1, with D tentatively TRBD1 (5 bases). Germline V gene data show CDR1 as MDHEN and CDR2 as SYDVKM. V gave up 7 bases and J gave up 0 bases, with 15 bases separating them. The CDR3 length is 15 residues. In nucleotides, the CDR3 is TGTGCCAGCAAGGGCGGCTGGGGGGTGAACACTGAAGCTTTCTTT. Translation: CASKGGWGVNTEAFF.

The table lists this clone with a count of one. V gene TRBV7-8 combines with J gene TRBJ1-1; D unresolved. V was pared by 6 bases and J by 1 base, with 3 bases between. CDR3 length: 11 amino acids. Germline V gives CDR1 SGHVS, CDR2 FQNEAQ. CDR3 DNA sequence: TGTGCCAGCAGAGAGAACACTGAAGCTTTCTTT. The encoded protein is CASRENTEAFF. The full variable domain, completed using reference TRBV7-8 and TRBJ1-1, is GAGVSQSPRYKVAKRGQDVALRCDPISGHVSLFWYQQALGQGPEFLTYFQNEAQLDKSGLPSDRFFAERPEGSVSTLKIQRTQQEDSAVYLCASRENTEAFFGQGTRLTVV.

The chain employs TRBV4-3 and TRBJ1-4; D gene unclear. The CDR3 is 16 amino acids. V dropped 0 bases and J dropped 3 bases, with 11 bases sitting between them. Germline CDR1 reads LGHNA; CDR2 reads YSLEER. The CDR3 nucleotides read TGCGCCAGCAGCCAAGAACGCGTAATTGCTAATGAAAAACTGTTTTTT. This codes for CASSQERVIANEKLFF.